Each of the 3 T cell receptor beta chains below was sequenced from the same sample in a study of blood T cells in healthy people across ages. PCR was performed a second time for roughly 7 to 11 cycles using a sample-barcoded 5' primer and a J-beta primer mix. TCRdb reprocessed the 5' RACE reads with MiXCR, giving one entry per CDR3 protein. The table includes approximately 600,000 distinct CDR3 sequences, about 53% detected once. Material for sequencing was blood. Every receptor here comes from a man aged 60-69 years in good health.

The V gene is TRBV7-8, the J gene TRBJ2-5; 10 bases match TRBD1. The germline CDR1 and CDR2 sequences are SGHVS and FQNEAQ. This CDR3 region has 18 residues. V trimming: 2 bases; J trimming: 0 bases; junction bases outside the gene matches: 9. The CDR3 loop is CASSLLADRGRYQETQYF. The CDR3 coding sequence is TGTGCCAGCAGCTTATTAGCGGACAGGGGGAGGTACCAAGAGACCCAGTACTTC.

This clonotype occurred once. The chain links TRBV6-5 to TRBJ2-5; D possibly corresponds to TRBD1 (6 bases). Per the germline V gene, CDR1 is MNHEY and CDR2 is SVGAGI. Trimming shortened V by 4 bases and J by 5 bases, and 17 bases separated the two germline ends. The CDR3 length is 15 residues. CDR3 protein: CASSSNRDPLETQYF. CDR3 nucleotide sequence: TGTGCCAGCAGTTCCAACAGGGACCCGTTGGAGACCCAGTACTTC.

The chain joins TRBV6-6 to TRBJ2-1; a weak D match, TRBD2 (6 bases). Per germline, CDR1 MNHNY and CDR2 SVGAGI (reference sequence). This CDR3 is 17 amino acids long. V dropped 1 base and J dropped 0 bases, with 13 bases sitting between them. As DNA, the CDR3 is TGTGCCAGCAGTTACTTCGGGACTGCGAGCTCCTACAATGAGCAGTTCTTC. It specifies CASSYFGTASSYNEQFF.